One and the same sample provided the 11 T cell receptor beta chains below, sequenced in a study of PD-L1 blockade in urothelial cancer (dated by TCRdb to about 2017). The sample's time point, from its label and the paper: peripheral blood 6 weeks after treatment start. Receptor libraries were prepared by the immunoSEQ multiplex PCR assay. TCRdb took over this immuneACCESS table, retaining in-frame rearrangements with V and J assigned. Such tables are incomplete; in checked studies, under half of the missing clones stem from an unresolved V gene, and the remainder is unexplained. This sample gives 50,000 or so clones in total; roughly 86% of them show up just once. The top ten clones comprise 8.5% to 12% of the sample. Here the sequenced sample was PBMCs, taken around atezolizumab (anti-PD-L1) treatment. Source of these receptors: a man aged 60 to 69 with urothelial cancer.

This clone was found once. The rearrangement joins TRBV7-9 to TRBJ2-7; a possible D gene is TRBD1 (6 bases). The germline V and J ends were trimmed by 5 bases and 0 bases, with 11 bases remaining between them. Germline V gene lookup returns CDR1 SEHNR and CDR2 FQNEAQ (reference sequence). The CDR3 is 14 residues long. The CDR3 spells CASSPGDVSYEQYF. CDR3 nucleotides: TGTGCCAGCAGCCCAGGGGATGTCTCCTACGAGCAGTACTTC.

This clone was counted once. CDR3 bases: TGCGCCAGCAGCTTCGTGCAGGGGGCTCTAAATGAAAAACTGTTTTTT. Its protein is CASSFVQGALNEKLFF. V and J are TRBV5-1 and TRBJ1-4, with TRBD1 identical over 8 bases. The CDR3 covers 16 residues. CDR1 is SGHRS, CDR2 YFSETQ, per germline. V shed 2 bases and J 5 bases; nucleotides not matched to a gene: 8.

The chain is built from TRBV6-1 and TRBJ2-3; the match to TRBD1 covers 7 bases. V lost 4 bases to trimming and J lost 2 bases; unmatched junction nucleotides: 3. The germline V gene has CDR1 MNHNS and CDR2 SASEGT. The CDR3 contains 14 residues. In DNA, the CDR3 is TGTGCCAGCAGTGGACAGGGATTCACAGATACGCAGTATTTT. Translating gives CASSGQGFTDTQYF.

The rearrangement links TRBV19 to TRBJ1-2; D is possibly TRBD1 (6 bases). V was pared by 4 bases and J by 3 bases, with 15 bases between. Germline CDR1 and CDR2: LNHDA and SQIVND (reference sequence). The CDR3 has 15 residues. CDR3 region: CASSTPAQGYYGYTF. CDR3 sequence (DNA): TGTGCCAGTAGTACCCCGGCCCAGGGGTACTATGGCTACACCTTC.

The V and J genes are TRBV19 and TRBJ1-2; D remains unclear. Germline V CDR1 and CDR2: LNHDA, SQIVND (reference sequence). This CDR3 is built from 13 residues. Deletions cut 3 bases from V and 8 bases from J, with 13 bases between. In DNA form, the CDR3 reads TGTGCCAGTAGTATTGGAGGCCACGGAGGCTACACCTTC. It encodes CASSIGGHGGYTF.

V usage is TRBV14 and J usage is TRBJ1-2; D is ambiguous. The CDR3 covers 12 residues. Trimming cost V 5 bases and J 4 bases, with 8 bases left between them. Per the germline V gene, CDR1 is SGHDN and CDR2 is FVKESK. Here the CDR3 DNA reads TGTGCCAGCAGCTGGCGGGGCTATGGCTACACCTTC. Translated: CASSWRGYGYTF.

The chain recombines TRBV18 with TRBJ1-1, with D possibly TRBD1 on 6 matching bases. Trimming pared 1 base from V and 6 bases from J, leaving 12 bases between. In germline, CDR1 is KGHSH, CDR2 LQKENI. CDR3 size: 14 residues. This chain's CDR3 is CASSPLEGQSEAFF. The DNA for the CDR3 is TGTGCCAGCTCACCACTTGAGGGACAATCTGAAGCTTTCTTT. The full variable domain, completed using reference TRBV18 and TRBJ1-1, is NAGVMQNPRHLVRRRGQEARLRCSPMKGHSHVYWYRQLPEEGLKFMVYLQKENIIDESGMPKERFSAEFPKEGPSILRIQQVVRGDSAAYFCASSPLEGQSEAFFGQGTRLTVV.

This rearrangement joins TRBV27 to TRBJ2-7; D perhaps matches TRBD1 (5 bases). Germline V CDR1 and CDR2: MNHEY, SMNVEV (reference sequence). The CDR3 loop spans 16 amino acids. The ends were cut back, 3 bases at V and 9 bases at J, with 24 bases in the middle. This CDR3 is CASSFRAAYVGNGQYF. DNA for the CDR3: TGTGCCAGCAGTTTCAGGGCGGCATATGTGGGCAATGGGCAGTACTTC.

The CDR3 sequence: CASSFPGNSNQPQHF. The CDR3 DNA follows: TGTGCCAGCAGTTTTCCGGGGAACAGCAATCAGCCCCAGCATTTT. J is TRBJ1-5 and V is TRBV28; unclear D gene. Germline CDR1 MDHEN, CDR2 SYDVKM. The length of the CDR3 is 15 residues. V gave up 3 bases and J gave up 1 base, with 10 bases separating them.

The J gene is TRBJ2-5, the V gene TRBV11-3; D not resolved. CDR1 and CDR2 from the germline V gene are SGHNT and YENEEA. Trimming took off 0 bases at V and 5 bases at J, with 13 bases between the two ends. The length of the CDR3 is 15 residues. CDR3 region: CASSLESVGWETQYF. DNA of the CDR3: TGTGCCAGCAGCTTAGAGTCGGTGGGCTGGGAGACCCAGTACTTC.

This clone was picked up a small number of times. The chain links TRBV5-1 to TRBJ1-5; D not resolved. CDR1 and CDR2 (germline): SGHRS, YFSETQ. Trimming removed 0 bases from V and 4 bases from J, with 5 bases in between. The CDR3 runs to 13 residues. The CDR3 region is CASSLGSNQPQHF. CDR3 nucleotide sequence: TGCGCCAGCAGCTTGGGTTCTAATCAGCCCCAGCATTTT.